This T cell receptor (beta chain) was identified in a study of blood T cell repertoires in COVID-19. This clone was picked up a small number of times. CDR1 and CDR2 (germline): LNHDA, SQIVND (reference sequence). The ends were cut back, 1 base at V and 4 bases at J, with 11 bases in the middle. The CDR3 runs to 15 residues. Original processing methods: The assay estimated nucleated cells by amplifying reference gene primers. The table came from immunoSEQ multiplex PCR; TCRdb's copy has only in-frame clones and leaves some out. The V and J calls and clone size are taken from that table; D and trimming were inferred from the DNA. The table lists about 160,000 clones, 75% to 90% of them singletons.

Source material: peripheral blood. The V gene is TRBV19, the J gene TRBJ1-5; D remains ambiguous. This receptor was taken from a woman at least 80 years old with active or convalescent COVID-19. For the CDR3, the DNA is TGTGCCAGTAGTATAGTCTCCGGTCGTAATCAGCCCCAGCATTTT. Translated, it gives CASSIVSGRNQPQHF.